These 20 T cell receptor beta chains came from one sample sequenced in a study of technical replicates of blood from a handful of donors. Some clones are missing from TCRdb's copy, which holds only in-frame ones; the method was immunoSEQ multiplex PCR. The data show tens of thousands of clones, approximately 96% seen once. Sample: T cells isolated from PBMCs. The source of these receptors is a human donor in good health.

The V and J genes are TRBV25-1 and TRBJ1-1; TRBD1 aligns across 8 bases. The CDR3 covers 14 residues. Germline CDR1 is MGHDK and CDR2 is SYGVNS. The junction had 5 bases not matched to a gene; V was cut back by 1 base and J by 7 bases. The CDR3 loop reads CASSESQGANEAFF. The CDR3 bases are TGTGCCAGCAGTGAATCTCAGGGGGCGAATGAAGCTTTCTTT.

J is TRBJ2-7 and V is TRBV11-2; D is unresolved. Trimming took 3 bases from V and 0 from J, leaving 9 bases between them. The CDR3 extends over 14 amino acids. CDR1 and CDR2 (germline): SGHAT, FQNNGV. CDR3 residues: CASSFNSFSYEQYF. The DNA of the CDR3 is TGTGCCAGCAGCTTTAACAGCTTCTCCTACGAGCAGTACTTC.

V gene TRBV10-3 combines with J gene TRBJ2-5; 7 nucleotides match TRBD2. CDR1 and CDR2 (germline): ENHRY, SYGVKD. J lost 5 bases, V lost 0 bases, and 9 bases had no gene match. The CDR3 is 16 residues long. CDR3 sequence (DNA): TGTGCCATCAGTGAGTCGGGAGGGGACCTGGGGGAGACCCAGTACTTC. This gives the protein CAISESGGDLGETQYF.

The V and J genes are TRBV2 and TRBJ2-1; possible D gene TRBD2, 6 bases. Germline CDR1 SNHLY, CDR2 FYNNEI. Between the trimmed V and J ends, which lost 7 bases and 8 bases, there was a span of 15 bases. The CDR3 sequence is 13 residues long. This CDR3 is CASNRLEGDEQFF. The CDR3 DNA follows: TGTGCCAGCAACAGACTAGAAGGCGATGAGCAGTTCTTC. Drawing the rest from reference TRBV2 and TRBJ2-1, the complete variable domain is EPEVTQTPSHQVTQMGQEVILRCVPISNHLYFYWYRQILGQKVEFLVSFYNNEISEKSEIFDDQFSVERPDGSNFTLKIRSTKLEDSAMYFCASNRLEGDEQFFGPGTRLTVL.

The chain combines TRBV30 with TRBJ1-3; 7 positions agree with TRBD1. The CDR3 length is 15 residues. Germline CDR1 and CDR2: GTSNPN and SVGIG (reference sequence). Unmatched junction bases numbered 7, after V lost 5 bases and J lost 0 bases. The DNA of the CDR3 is TGTGCCTGGGGGACAGAGACTATCTCTGGAAACACCATATATTTT. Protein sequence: CAWGTETISGNTIYF.

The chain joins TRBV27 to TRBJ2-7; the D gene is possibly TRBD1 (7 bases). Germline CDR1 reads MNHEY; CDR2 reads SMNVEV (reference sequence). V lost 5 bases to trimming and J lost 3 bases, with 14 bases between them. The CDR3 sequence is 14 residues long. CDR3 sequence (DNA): TGTGCCAGCAGTACTGACAGGGAGGTCTACGAGCAGTACTTC. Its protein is CASSTDREVYEQYF.

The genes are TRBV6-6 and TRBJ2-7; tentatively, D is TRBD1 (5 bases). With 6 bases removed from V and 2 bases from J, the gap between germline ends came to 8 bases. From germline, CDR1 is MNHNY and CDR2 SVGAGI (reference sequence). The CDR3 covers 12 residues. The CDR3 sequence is CASSDRTYEQYF. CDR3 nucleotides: TGTGCCAGCAGCGACAGAACCTACGAGCAGTACTTC.

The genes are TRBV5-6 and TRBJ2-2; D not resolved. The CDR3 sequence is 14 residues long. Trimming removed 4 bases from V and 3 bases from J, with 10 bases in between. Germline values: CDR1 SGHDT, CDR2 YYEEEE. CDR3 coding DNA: TGTGCCAGCAGCATCCGGGTCTACACCGGGGAGCTGTTTTTT. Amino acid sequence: CASSIRVYTGELFF. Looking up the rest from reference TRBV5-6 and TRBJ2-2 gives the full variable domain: DAGVTQSPTHLIKTRGQQVTLRCSPKSGHDTVSWYQQALGQGPQFIFQYYEEEERQRGNFPDRFSGHQFPNYSSELNVNALLLGDSALYLCASSIRVYTGELFFGEGSRLTVL.

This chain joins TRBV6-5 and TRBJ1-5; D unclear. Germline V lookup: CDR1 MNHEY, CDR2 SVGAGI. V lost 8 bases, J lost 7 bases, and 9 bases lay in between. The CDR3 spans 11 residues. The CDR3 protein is CASGQSQPQHF. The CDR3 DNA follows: TGTGCCAGCGGGCAGAGCCAGCCCCAGCATTTT.

CDR3 amino acids: CAISDLGQGILVEQYF. The CDR3, as DNA: TGTGCCATCAGTGATCTGGGACAGGGAATTTTGGTCGAGCAGTACTTC. The V and J genes are TRBV10-3 and TRBJ2-7; 9 bases line up with TRBD1. The germline gives CDR1 ENHRY, CDR2 SYGVKD. The J segment lost 6 bases and the V segment lost 3 bases, leaving 12 bases of the junction unmatched. This CDR3 is 16 amino acids long.

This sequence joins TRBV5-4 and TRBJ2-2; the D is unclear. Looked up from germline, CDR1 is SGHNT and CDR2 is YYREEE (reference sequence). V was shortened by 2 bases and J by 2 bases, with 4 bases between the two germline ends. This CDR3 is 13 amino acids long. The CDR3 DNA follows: TGTGCCAGCAGCTTCCAAAACACCGGGGAGCTGTTTTTT. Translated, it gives CASSFQNTGELFF.

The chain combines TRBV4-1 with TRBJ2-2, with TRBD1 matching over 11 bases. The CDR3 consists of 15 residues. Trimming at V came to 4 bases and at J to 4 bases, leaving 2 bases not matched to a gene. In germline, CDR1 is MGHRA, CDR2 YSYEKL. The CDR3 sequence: CASSRTGGLTGELFF. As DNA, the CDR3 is TGCGCCAGCAGCCGGACAGGGGGCCTCACCGGGGAGCTGTTTTTT.

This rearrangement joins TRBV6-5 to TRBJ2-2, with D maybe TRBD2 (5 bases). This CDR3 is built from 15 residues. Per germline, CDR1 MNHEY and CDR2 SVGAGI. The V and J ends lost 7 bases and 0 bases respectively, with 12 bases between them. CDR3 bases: TGTGCCAGCATTAATAGCGCCACGAACACCGGGGAGCTGTTTTTT. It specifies CASINSATNTGELFF.

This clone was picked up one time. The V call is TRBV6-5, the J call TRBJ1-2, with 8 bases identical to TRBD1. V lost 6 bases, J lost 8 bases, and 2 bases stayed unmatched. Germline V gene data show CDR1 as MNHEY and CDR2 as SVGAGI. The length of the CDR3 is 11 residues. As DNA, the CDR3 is TGTGCCAGCAGAACAGGGGGAGGCTACACCTTC. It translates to CASRTGGGYTF.

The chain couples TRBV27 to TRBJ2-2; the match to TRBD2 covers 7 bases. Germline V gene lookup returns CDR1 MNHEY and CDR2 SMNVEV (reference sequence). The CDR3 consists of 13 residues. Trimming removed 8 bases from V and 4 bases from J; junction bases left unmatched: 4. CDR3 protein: CASGTGGTGELFF. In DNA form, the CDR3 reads TGTGCCAGCGGGACGGGGGGCACCGGGGAGCTGTTTTTT.

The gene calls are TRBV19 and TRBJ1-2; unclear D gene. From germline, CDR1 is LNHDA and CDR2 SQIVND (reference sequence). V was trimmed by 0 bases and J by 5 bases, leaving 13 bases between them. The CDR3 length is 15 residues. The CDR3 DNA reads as TGTGCCAGTAGTATAGATCTGGAGCAGCAATATGGCTACACCTTC. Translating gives CASSIDLEQQYGYTF.

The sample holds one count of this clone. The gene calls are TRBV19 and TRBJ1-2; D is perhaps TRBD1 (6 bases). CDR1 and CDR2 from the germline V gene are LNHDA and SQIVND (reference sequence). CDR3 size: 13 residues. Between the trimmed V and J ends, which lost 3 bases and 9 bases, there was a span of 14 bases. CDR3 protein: CASSMGPGASYTF. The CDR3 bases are TGTGCCAGTAGTATGGGCCCAGGGGCCAGCTACACCTTC.

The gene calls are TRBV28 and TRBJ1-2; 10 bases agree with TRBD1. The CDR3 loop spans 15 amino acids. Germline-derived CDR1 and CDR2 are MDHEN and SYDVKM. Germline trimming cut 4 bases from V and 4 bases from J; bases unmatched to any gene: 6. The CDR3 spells CASSSPGQGTYGYTF. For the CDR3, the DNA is TGTGCCAGCAGTTCCCCGGGACAGGGGACCTATGGCTACACCTTC.

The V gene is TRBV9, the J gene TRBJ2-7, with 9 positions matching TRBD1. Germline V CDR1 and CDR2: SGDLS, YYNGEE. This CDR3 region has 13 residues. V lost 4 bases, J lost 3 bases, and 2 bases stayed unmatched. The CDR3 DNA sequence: TGTGCCAGCAGCATGGGACAGGGCTACGAGCAGTACTTC. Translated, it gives CASSMGQGYEQYF.

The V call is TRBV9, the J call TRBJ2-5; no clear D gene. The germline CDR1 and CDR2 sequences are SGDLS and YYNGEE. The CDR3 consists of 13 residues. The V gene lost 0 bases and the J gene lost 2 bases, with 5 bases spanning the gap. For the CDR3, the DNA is TGTGCCAGCAGCGTAGAGCCACAAGAGACCCAGTACTTC. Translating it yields CASSVEPQETQYF.